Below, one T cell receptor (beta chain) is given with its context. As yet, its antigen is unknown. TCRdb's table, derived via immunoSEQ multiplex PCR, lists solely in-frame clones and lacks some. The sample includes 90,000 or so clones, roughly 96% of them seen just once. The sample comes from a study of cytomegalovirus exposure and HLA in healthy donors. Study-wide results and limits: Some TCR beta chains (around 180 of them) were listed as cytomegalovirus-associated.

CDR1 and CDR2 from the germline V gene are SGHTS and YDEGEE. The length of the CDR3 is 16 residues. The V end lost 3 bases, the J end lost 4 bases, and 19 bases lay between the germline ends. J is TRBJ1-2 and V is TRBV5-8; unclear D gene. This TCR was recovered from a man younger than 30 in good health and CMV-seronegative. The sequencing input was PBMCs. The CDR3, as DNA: TGTGCCAGCAGCTGGAGGGAACAGAGCTTCCTCTATGGCTACACCTTC. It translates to CASSWREQSFLYGYTF.